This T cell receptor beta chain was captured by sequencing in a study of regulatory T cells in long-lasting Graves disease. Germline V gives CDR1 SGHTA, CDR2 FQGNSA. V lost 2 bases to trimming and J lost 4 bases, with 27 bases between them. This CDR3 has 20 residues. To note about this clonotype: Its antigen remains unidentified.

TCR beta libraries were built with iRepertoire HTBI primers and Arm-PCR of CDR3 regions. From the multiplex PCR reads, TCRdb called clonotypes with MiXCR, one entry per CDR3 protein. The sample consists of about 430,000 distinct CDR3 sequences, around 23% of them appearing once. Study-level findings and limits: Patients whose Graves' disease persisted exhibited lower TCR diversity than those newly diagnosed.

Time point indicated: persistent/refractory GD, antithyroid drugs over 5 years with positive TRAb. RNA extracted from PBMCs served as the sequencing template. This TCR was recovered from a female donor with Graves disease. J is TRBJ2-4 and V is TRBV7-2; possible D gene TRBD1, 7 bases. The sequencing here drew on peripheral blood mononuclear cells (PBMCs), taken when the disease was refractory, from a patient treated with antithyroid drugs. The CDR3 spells CASSLRAPGTQGGRKNIQYF. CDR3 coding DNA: TGTGCCAGCAGCTTACGGGCGCCCGGGACCCAGGGGGGCAGAAAAAACATTCAGTACTTC.